This T cell receptor (beta chain) was retrieved from a study of Graves' ophthalmopathy and Graves' hyperthyroidism. As for the study in general: Prior to any treatment, peripheral blood was collected at the time of initial diagnosis.

Amplification from RNA transcripts yielded the TCR beta CDR3 regions. HTBI primers were used in a first-round RT-PCR, which preceded a second-round multiplex PCR. Each CDR3 protein is one row after TCRdb ran MiXCR on the multiplex PCR reads. The repertoire holds 230,000 or so distinct CDR3 sequences, with 40% to 50% as singletons. This clonotype has more than one count but fewer than ten. This clonotype was obtained from an adult man with Graves' ophthalmopathy. Sequences were obtained from peripheral blood.

The DNA for the CDR3 is TGTGCCACCAGCAGAGATCAACCCCCGGCGGAGACCCAGTACTTC. Amino acids: CATSRDQPPAETQYF. The rearrangement joins TRBV15 to TRBJ2-5; D not certain. V lost 0 bases and J lost 5, with 13 bases in between. Per germline, CDR1 LNHNV and CDR2 YYDKDF (reference sequence). CDR3 length: 15 amino acids.